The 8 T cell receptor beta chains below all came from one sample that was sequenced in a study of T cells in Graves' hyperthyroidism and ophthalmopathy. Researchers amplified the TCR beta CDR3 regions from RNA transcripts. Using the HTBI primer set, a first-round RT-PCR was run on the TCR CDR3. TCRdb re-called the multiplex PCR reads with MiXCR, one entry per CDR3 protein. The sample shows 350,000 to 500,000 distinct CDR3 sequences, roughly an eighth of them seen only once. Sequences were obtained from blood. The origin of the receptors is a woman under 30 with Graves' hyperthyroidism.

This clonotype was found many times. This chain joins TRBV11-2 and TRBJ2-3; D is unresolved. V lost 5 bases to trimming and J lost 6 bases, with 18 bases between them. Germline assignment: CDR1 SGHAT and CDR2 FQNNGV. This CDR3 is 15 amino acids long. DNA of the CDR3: TGTGCCAGCAGCCCCCGTTTCTCGATCGAGGATACGCAGTATTTT. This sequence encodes CASSPRFSIEDTQYF.

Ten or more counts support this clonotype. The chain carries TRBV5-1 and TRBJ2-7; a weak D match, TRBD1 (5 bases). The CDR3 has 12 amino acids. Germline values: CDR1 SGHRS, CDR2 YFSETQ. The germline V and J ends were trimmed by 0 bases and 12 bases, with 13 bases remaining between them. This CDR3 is CASSLEGVEWYF. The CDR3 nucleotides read TGCGCCAGCAGCTTGGAAGGGGTGGAGTGGTACTTC.

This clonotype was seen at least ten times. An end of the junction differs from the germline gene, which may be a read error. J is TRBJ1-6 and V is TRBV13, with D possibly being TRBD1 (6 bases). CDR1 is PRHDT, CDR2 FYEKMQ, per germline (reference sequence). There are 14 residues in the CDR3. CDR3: CASSLQGRDSPHHF. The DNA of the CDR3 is TGTGCCAGCAGCTTACAGGGGAGGGATTCACCCCACCACTTT.

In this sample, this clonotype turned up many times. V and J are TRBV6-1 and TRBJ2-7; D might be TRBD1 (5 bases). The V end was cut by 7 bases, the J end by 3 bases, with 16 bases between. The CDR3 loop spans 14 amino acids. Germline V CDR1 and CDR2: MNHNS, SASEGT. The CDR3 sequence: CASMGQGWLYEQYF. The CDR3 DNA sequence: TGTGCCAGCATGGGTCAGGGTTGGCTCTACGAGCAGTACTTC.

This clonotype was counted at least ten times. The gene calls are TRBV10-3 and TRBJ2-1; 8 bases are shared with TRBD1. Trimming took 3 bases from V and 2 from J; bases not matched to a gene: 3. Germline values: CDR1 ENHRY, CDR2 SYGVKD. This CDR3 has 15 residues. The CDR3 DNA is TGTGCCATCAGTGACGGACAGGGAGCCTACAATGAGCAGTTCTTC. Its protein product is CAISDGQGAYNEQFF.

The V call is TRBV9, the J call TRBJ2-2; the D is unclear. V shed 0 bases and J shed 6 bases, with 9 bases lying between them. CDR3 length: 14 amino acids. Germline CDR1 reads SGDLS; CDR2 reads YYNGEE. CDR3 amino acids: CASSVELRPGELFF. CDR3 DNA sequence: TGTGCCAGCAGCGTAGAACTCCGGCCCGGGGAGCTGTTTTTT.

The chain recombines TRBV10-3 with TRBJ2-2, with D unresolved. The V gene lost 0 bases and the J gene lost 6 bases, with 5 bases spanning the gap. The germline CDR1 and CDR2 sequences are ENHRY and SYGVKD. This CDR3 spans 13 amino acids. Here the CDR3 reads CAISESLPGELFF. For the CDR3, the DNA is TGTGCCATCAGTGAGTCGTTGCCCGGGGAGCTGTTTTTT.

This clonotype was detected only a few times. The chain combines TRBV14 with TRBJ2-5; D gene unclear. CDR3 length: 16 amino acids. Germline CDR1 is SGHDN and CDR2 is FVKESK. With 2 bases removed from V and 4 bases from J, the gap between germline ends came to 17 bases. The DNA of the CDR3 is TGTGCCAGCAGCCAAATTGGTTCTAGTCTGAGAGAGACCCAGTACTTC. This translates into CASSQIGSSLRETQYF.